This TCR beta chain was profiled in a study of CD8 T cells in Susac syndrome. Random hexamers were used to reverse transcribe the RNA input (about 0.5 to 1 ug). Amplification of TCR beta CDR3 spanned 54 Vbeta and 13 Jbeta via immunoSEQ multiplex PCR. TCRdb independently ran MiXCR on the immunoSEQ multiplex PCR reads; one entry per CDR3 protein. The sample lists fewer than 80,000 distinct CDR3 sequences, 85% to 95% occurring once. The count of this clonotype is one. FACS was used to enrich TEMRA cells, whereas the CD8+ and CD4+ T cells were obtained by negative isolation. V dropped 4 bases and J dropped 4 bases, with 14 bases sitting between them. The CDR3 has 14 residues. Germline loops: CDR1 SGHTA, CDR2 FQGNSA.

The source is a human donor in good health. The sequenced material came from CD8+ T cells from PBMCs. The chain joins TRBV7-2 to TRBJ2-7, with D possibly called TRBD1 or TRBD2 (6 bases each). In DNA form, the CDR3 reads TGTGCCAGCAGCTGGGGGGAACAGGGATACGAGCAGTACTTC. The encoded protein is CASSWGEQGYEQYF.